Listed here are 14 T cell receptor beta chains from one sample, sequenced in a study of CD8+ T cells in alopecia areata. Indicated treatment: oral pan-JAK inhibitor, 5-10 mg twice daily. RNA was isolated and reverse transcribed to cDNA, the sequencing template. This table comes from immunoSEQ multiplex PCR, and its TCRdb copy is limited to in-frame clones, with some not included. Seen here are 170,000 or so clones, approximately 65% observed once, and the top ten hold around 0.91%. Material: CD4+ T cells sorted from blood, obtained at week 4, from a patient treated with tofacitinib. The receptors shown here come from a human donor with alopecia areata.

CDR3 loop: CSALRGGGRGNTIYF. The CDR3 DNA is TGCAGCGCCCTCCGAGGTGGAGGGAGAGGAAACACCATATATTTT. This chain uses TRBV29-1 with TRBJ1-3, with D hard to call. Trimming stripped 7 bases from V and 4 bases from J, with 20 bases between. Per germline, CDR1 SQVTM and CDR2 ANQGSEA. The CDR3 has 15 amino acids.

The J gene is TRBJ1-2, the V gene TRBV29-1; D not certain. CDR1 and CDR2 from the germline V gene are SQVTM and ANQGSEA. This CDR3 has 12 residues. The V end was cut by 3 bases, the J end by 3 bases, with 8 bases between. The CDR3 DNA reads as TGCAGCGTTGACGGATCACACTATGGCTACACCTTC. As protein: CSVDGSHYGYTF.

The CDR3 spells CASRLDSLDIQYF. The CDR3 nucleotides are TGCGCCAGCCGGCTCGACAGTCTGGACATTCAGTACTTC. The chain links TRBV5-1 to TRBJ2-4; tentatively, D is TRBD1 (5 bases). Germline loops: CDR1 SGHRS, CDR2 YFSETQ. The CDR3 totals 13 residues. Trimming removed 7 bases from V and 8 bases from J, with 16 bases in between.

This chain uses TRBV19 with TRBJ1-5; D not resolved. Germline V gene data show CDR1 as LNHDA and CDR2 as SQIVND (reference sequence). CDR3 length equals 13 residues. Trimming shortened V by 7 bases and J by 3 bases, and 10 bases separated the two germline ends. CDR3 protein: CASKPGHNQPQHF. CDR3 nucleotide sequence: TGTGCCAGTAAACCGGGCCACAATCAGCCCCAGCATTTT.

This chain connects TRBV7-2 to TRBJ1-1; D may be TRBD1 (5 bases). V was pared by 6 bases and J by 3 bases, with 11 bases between. The germline V gene encodes CDR1 SGHTA and CDR2 FQGNSA. CDR3 length equals 13 residues. The CDR3 DNA reads as TGTGCCAGCAGTCGTAGCAGGGACACTGAAGCTTTCTTT. The encoded protein is CASSRSRDTEAFF.

This clone was picked up a small number of times. The J gene is TRBJ2-7, the V gene TRBV5-4; TRBD1 matches 10 bases. CDR3 size: 15 residues. Trimming cost V 2 bases and J 4 bases; bases outside gene matches: 6. The germline V gene encodes CDR1 SGHNT and CDR2 YYREEE (reference sequence). This CDR3 reads CASSFDRGQVYEQYF. CDR3 nucleotide sequence: TGTGCCAGCAGCTTTGACAGGGGGCAAGTTTACGAGCAGTACTTC.

This clone was seen a handful of times. The chain combines TRBV6-5 with TRBJ2-1, with TRBD1 as a possible D gene (6 bases). The V gene lost 6 bases and the J gene lost 6 bases, with 15 bases spanning the gap. CDR1 and CDR2 (germline): MNHEY, SVGAGI. This CDR3 region has 14 residues. This chain's CDR3 is CASRNRDIPNEQFF. The CDR3 nucleotides read TGTGCCAGCAGGAACCGGGACATACCCAATGAGCAGTTCTTC.

This clone has only a few counts. J is TRBJ1-2 and V is TRBV19; 7 bases align to TRBD1. The junction had 14 bases not matched to a gene; V was cut back by 4 bases and J by 6 bases. The CDR3 length is 16 residues. The V gene's germline CDR1 is LNHDA and CDR2 SQIVND (reference sequence). The CDR3 reads CASSKALGGAGDGYTF. The DNA for the CDR3 is TGTGCCAGTAGTAAAGCCTTAGGGGGCGCCGGCGATGGCTACACCTTC.

J is TRBJ2-5 and V is TRBV7-2; TRBD2 agrees at 7 bases. V dropped 4 bases and J dropped 2; count of bases not matched to a gene: 10. There are 16 residues in the CDR3. CDR1 SGHTA and CDR2 FQGNSA come from the germline V gene. CDR3 bases: TGTGCCAGCAGCTCTGCGAGCGGGGTGATACAAGAGACCCAGTACTTC. Translating gives CASSSASGVIQETQYF.

The chain couples TRBV9 to TRBJ1-2; TRBD1 aligns across 7 bases. V lost 3 bases to trimming and J lost 4 bases; unmatched junction nucleotides: 6. From germline, CDR1 is SGDLS and CDR2 YYNGEE. The length of the CDR3 is 14 residues. The DNA for the CDR3 is TGTGCCAGCAGCGCCTGGGACAGCTCCTATGGCTACACCTTC. As protein: CASSAWDSSYGYTF.

The chain uses TRBV30 and TRBJ2-3, with 10 bases lining up with TRBD2. Germline V gives CDR1 GTSNPN, CDR2 SVGIG (reference sequence). The CDR3 has 15 residues. With 8 bases clipped from V and 2 bases from J, the junction kept 10 bases outside the gene matches. The CDR3 nucleotides are TGTGCCCGGACAGCGGGGGGGCAAACCACAGATACGCAGTATTTT. Translating gives CARTAGGQTTDTQYF. Variable domain in full (rest from reference TRBV30 and TRBJ2-3): SQTIHQWPATLVQPVGSPLSLECTVEGTSNPNLYWYRQAAGRGLQLLFYSVGIGQISSEVPQNLSASRPQDRQFILSSKKLLLSDSGFYLCARTAGGQTTDTQYFGPGTRLTVL.

CDR3 bases: TGCAGCGTCTTAAGGACAGGGGCGAATGAAAAACTGTTTTTT. As protein: CSVLRTGANEKLFF. The gene calls are TRBV29-1 and TRBJ1-4; 9 bases are a match to TRBD1. This CDR3 contains 14 residues. Germline V CDR1 and CDR2: SQVTM, ANQGSEA. The J segment lost 5 bases and the V segment lost 6 bases, leaving 7 bases of the junction unmatched.

DNA for the CDR3: TGTGCCTGGAGTGTACTAGGGGGTTTGGGCGAGCAGTACTTC. It specifies CAWSVLGGLGEQYF. The chain is built from TRBV30 and TRBJ2-7, with a tentative D call TRBD1 (6 bases). Trimming left V 0 bases short and J 6 bases short, with 15 bases between. The CDR3 runs 14 residues. Germline CDR1 reads GTSNPN; CDR2 reads SVGIG (reference sequence).

The gene calls are TRBV9 and TRBJ1-6; D is undetermined. The CDR3 runs to 15 residues. Germline lookup yields CDR1 SGDLS and CDR2 YYNGEE. Trimming removed 0 bases from V and 7 bases from J, with 11 bases in between. CDR3 nucleotide sequence: TGTGCCAGCAGCGTAGATGGGCAAGAAAATTCACCCCTCCACTTT. It encodes CASSVDGQENSPLHF.